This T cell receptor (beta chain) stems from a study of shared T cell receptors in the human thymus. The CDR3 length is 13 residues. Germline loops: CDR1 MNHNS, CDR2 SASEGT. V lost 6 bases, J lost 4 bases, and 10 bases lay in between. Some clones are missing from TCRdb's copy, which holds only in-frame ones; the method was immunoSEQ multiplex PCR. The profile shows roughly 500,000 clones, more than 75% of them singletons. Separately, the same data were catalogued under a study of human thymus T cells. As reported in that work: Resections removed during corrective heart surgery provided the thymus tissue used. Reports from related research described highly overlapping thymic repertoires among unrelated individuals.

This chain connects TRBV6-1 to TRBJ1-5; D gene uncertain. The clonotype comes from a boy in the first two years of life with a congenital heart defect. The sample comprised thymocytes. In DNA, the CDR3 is TGTGCCAGCAGAGTTAGAGTGAATCAGCCCCAGCATTTT. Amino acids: CASRVRVNQPQHF.